These 28 T cell receptor beta chains came from one sample sequenced in a study of blood T cell repertoires in COVID-19. Measured with immunoSEQ multiplex PCR; TCRdb has only the in-frame clones, and not every one. The sample shows over 50,000 clones, about 85% of them seen only once. What was sequenced was peripheral blood. Source of these receptors: an older man with acute or convalescent COVID-19.

The chain links TRBV10-3 to TRBJ2-7, with a tentative D call TRBD1 (6 bases). The CDR3 is 13 residues long. V was trimmed by 0 bases and J by 11 bases, leaving 14 bases between them. Germline V gives CDR1 ENHRY, CDR2 SYGVKD. The CDR3 is CAISESWDNSKYF. In DNA form, the CDR3 reads TGTGCCATCAGTGAGTCTTGGGACAACTCTAAGTACTTC.

The V gene is TRBV5-1, the J gene TRBJ2-3, with TRBD2 matching over 9 bases. The ends lost 5 bases at V and 6 bases at J; junction bases unmatched: 10. The germline V gene has CDR1 SGHRS and CDR2 YFSETQ. The CDR3 runs to 15 residues. CDR3 region: CASSPGRGGDDTQYF. Written as DNA, the CDR3 is TGCGCCAGCAGTCCCGGGCGGGGGGGCGACGATACGCAGTATTTT.

This chain joins TRBV19 and TRBJ2-5, with D maybe TRBD2 (6 bases). The CDR3 extends over 13 amino acids. V dropped 7 bases and J dropped 1 base, with 10 bases sitting between them. Germline CDR1 is LNHDA and CDR2 is SQIVND (reference sequence). CDR3 sequence (DNA): TGTGCCAGTAAGGAGGGTTCCCAAGAGACCCAGTACTTC. Protein sequence: CASKEGSQETQYF.

This clone appeared once. The genes are TRBV30 and TRBJ2-1; TRBD2 matches at 10 bases. V lost 3 bases, J lost 5 bases, and 13 bases stayed unmatched. Germline assignment: CDR1 GTSNPN and CDR2 SVGIG (reference sequence). This CDR3 has 17 amino acids. DNA for the CDR3: TGTGCCTGGAGCGAGGCCCAAGCGGGGGGGCGTCACAATGAGCAGTTCTTC. It yields the protein CAWSEAQAGGRHNEQFF.

CDR3 amino acids: CASRTSGSNNEQFF. The CDR3 bases are TGCGCCAGCAGGACTAGCGGGAGTAACAATGAGCAGTTCTTC. J is TRBJ2-1 and V is TRBV10-2; 12 nucleotides line up with TRBD2. Germline assignment: CDR1 WSHSY and CDR2 SAAADI. This CDR3 region has 14 residues. Trimming cost V 6 bases and J 5 bases; bases outside gene matches: 2.

The chain carries TRBV5-1 and TRBJ2-1, with a tentative D call TRBD2 (5 bases). Per germline, CDR1 SGHRS and CDR2 YFSETQ. V was cut by 0 bases and J by 2 bases, with 12 bases left in between. The CDR3 is 16 residues long. The CDR3 nucleotides read TGCGCCAGCAGCTTGGTTGCGGGTCTAACCTACAATGAGCAGTTCTTC. Protein: CASSLVAGLTYNEQFF. Using reference TRBV5-1 and TRBJ2-1 for the parts outside the CDR3, the full variable domain is KAGVTQTPRYLIKTRGQQVTLSCSPISGHRSVSWYQQTPGQGLQFLFEYFSETQRNKGNFPGRFSGRQFSNSRSEMNVSTLELGDSALYLCASSLVAGLTYNEQFFGPGTRLTVL.

Only one count was recorded for this clone. This chain uses TRBV7-2 with TRBJ2-2; possible D gene TRBD2, 7 bases. CDR3 size: 16 residues. The germline gives CDR1 SGHTA, CDR2 FQGNSA. The V end lost 5 bases, the J end lost 0 bases, and 13 bases lay between the germline ends. CDR3 in DNA: TGTGCCAGCAGCCCCGTGGGGGGGCCGAACACCGGGGAGCTGTTTTTT. It is translated as CASSPVGGPNTGELFF.

CDR3 nucleotides: TGTGCCAGCAGCGCCGGACGGGGCTATGGCTACACCTTC. As protein: CASSAGRGYGYTF. This chain joins TRBV7-3 and TRBJ1-2, with unresolved D. The germline gives CDR1 SGHTA, CDR2 FQGTGA. V was shortened by 5 bases and J by 4 bases, with 11 bases between the two germline ends. The CDR3 runs to 13 residues. Full variable domain (missing parts from reference TRBV7-3 and TRBJ1-2): GAGVSQTPSNKVTEKGKYVELRCDPISGHTALYWYRQSLGQGPEFLIYFQGTGAADDSGLPNDRFFAVRPEGSVSTLKIQRTERGDSAVYLCASSAGRGYGYTFGSGTRLTVV.

The chain has TRBV19 and TRBJ1-2, with TRBD1 identical over 10 bases. This CDR3 region has 17 residues. Germline CDR1 is LNHDA and CDR2 is SQIVND (reference sequence). The V and J ends lost 4 bases and 8 bases, in that order; junction bases with no gene match: 16. In DNA, the CDR3 is TGTGCCAGTAGTACGGATCATACGACAGGGGGCGCGGGCGGCTACACCTTC. Translated: CASSTDHTTGGAGGYTF.

This clone was observed a few times. This chain connects TRBV6-4 to TRBJ2-7; TRBD1 agrees at 7 bases. The ends lost 7 bases at V and 3 bases at J; junction bases unmatched: 6. The CDR3 contains 13 residues. Germline CDR1 reads MRHNA; CDR2 reads SNTAGT. The CDR3 sequence: CASTGTEYYEQYF. DNA for the CDR3: TGTGCCAGCACCGGGACAGAGTACTACGAGCAGTACTTC.

The rearrangement joins TRBV18 to TRBJ2-1, with TRBD1 matching 8 bases. With 7 bases clipped from V and 0 bases from J, the junction kept 17 bases outside the gene matches. The CDR3 spans 19 residues. CDR1 and CDR2 (germline): KGHSH, LQKENI. In DNA form, the CDR3 reads TGTGCCAGCTTGACCGGGACAGGCACAACTACCCTCTCCTACAATGAGCAGTTCTTC. Residues: CASLTGTGTTTLSYNEQFF.

The V gene is TRBV5-1, the J gene TRBJ2-2, with D possibly being TRBD1 (5 bases). The CDR3 has 15 residues. The germline V gene encodes CDR1 SGHRS and CDR2 YFSETQ. Trimming shortened V by 2 bases and J by 1 base, and 9 bases separated the two germline ends. The CDR3 protein is CASSFGAGNTGELFF. The CDR3 DNA reads as TGCGCCAGCAGCTTTGGGGCAGGGAACACCGGGGAGCTGTTTTTT.

V usage is TRBV11-3 and J usage is TRBJ1-4, with 7 positions matching TRBD1. V lost 5 bases, J lost 4 bases, and 10 bases stayed unmatched. The CDR3 extends over 16 amino acids. Per the germline V gene, CDR1 is SGHNT and CDR2 is YENEEA. Written as DNA, the CDR3 is TGTGCCAGCAGCCGCGAAAACAGGGGAAGTAATGAAAAACTGTTTTTT. The encoded protein is CASSRENRGSNEKLFF.

The chain joins TRBV29-1 to TRBJ2-3, with a tentative D call TRBD2 (6 bases). Germline CDR1 and CDR2: SQVTM and ANQGSEA. Trimming took 7 bases from V and 5 from J, leaving 19 bases between them. This CDR3 is built from 14 residues. The CDR3 DNA follows: TGCAGCGCCCGAGTTGGGGGGACCGGAGATACGCAGTATTTT. Translation gives CSARVGGTGDTQYF.

This clone was seen a handful of times. J is TRBJ1-5 and V is TRBV19; D remains unclear. Trimming stripped 1 base from V and 6 bases from J, with 7 bases between. The CDR3 spans 13 residues. Per germline, CDR1 LNHDA and CDR2 SQIVND (reference sequence). The CDR3 spells CASSIAGLQPQHF. DNA for the CDR3: TGTGCCAGTAGTATAGCCGGACTTCAGCCCCAGCATTTT.

This clone was counted only a few times. This chain links TRBV4-1 with TRBJ2-1, with 12 bases identical to TRBD2. Germline CDR1 and CDR2: MGHRA and YSYEKL. The trim removed 5 bases at V and 6 bases at J, leaving 5 bases unmatched. This CDR3 comprises 15 residues. CDR3 sequence (DNA): TGCGCCAGCAGCAAGACTAGCGGGGGACGCAATGAGCAGTTCTTC. This encodes CASSKTSGGRNEQFF.

This chain joins TRBV7-9 and TRBJ2-2; weak D call: TRBD2 (6 bases). The CDR3 extends over 16 amino acids. Germline V gene data show CDR1 as SEHNR and CDR2 as FQNEAQ (reference sequence). V lost 1 base and J lost 6, with 15 bases in between. Written as DNA, the CDR3 is TGTGCCAGCAGCTTAGTCCCCGGGGGACGACCCGGGGAGCTGTTTTTT. Its translation: CASSLVPGGRPGELFF.

The CDR3 is CASSSRGGYDYGYTF. In nucleotides, the CDR3 is TGTGCCAGCAGCTCACGCGGAGGGTATGACTATGGCTACACCTTC. The V call is TRBV7-2, the J call TRBJ1-2; D ambiguous. V lost 4 bases and J lost 3, with 15 bases in between. From germline, CDR1 is SGHTA and CDR2 FQGNSA. The CDR3 totals 15 residues.

The chain uses TRBV29-1 and TRBJ2-5; D is perhaps TRBD1 (5 bases). The CDR3 is 14 residues long. Germline values: CDR1 SQVTM, CDR2 ANQGSEA. Trimming pared 4 bases from V and 4 bases from J, leaving 16 bases between. The CDR3, as DNA: TGCAGCGTTGGGTTCGACCAGGGTGGAGAGACCCAGTACTTC. Protein product: CSVGFDQGGETQYF.

The chain links TRBV7-9 to TRBJ2-7; D gene unclear. Trimming removed 3 bases from V and 0 bases from J, with 9 bases in between. CDR3 length equals 14 residues. Germline CDR1 is SEHNR and CDR2 is FQNEAQ (reference sequence). DNA for the CDR3: TGTGCCAGCAGCTTTGGTGGCGGCTCCTACGAGCAGTACTTC. It codes for CASSFGGGSYEQYF.

The CDR3 sequence: CASSPPGYEQYF. The CDR3 DNA is TGTGCCAGCAGTCCACCGGGGTACGAGCAGTACTTC. V is TRBV28 and J is TRBJ2-7; D is perhaps TRBD2 (5 bases). The CDR3 extends over 12 amino acids. V was cut by 5 bases and J by 4 bases, with 9 bases left in between. Per germline, CDR1 MDHEN and CDR2 SYDVKM.

V and J are TRBV2 and TRBJ2-2, with 8 bases lining up with TRBD1. This CDR3 comprises 15 residues. CDR1 is SNHLY, CDR2 FYNNEI, per germline. V shed 5 bases and J 4 bases; nucleotides not matched to a gene: 6. As DNA, the CDR3 is TGTGCCAGCAGTCCCGGACAGGGTTTCACCGGGGAGCTGTTTTTT. The encoded protein is CASSPGQGFTGELFF.

The chain is built from TRBV5-4 and TRBJ2-4; tentatively, D is TRBD2 (5 bases). V was pared by 0 bases and J by 7 bases, with 11 bases between. Per germline, CDR1 SGHNT and CDR2 YYREEE (reference sequence). The CDR3 covers 14 residues. CDR3 region: CASSLGTGGNIQYF. CDR3 sequence (DNA): TGTGCCAGCAGCTTGGGGACTGGCGGGAACATTCAGTACTTC.

V and J are TRBV15 and TRBJ2-3; 15 nucleotides line up with TRBD2. The CDR3 covers 18 residues. Trimming cost V 1 base and J 4 bases; bases outside gene matches: 6. Germline V gene data show CDR1 as LNHNV and CDR2 as YYDKDF (reference sequence). CDR3: CATSRGGTSGGSADTQYF. CDR3 DNA: TGTGCCACCAGCAGAGGTGGGACTAGCGGGGGGTCCGCAGATACGCAGTATTTT.

This clone was recorded only once. This chain joins TRBV2 and TRBJ2-5; 12 positions match TRBD1. Germline lookup yields CDR1 SNHLY and CDR2 FYNNEI. The V segment lost 7 bases and the J segment 4 bases; nucleotides outside the gene matches: 4. This CDR3 spans 14 amino acids. In DNA form, the CDR3 reads TGTGCCAGCACTCGGGACAGGGGGCGAGAGACCCAGTACTTC. The encoded protein is CASTRDRGRETQYF.

The chain joins TRBV5-1 to TRBJ1-4; D not certain. Germline V gene data show CDR1 as SGHRS and CDR2 as YFSETQ. V gave up 0 bases and J gave up 8 bases, with 14 bases separating them. The CDR3 loop spans 15 amino acids. This CDR3 is CASSLVPSEGEKLFF. Here the CDR3 DNA reads TGCGCCAGCAGCTTGGTACCATCCGAGGGCGAAAAACTGTTTTTT.

The V and J genes are TRBV7-9 and TRBJ1-2; 12 nucleotides line up with TRBD1. The CDR3 totals 15 residues. Germline loops: CDR1 SEHNR, CDR2 FQNEAQ (reference sequence). V was pared by 0 bases and J by 4 bases, with 0 bases of the junction left unmatched. The CDR3 DNA reads as TGTGCCAGCAGCTTAGCGGGACAGGGGGCCTATGGCTACACCTTC. Protein sequence: CASSLAGQGAYGYTF.

The J gene is TRBJ2-3, the V gene TRBV5-1; TRBD2 agrees at 14 bases. The germline V gene has CDR1 SGHRS and CDR2 YFSETQ. The CDR3 extends over 17 amino acids. The trim removed 4 bases at V and 0 bases at J, leaving 4 bases unmatched. The CDR3 DNA reads as TGCGCCAGCAGCGAAAGACTAGCGGGGGGGAGCACAGATACGCAGTATTTT. Amino acid sequence: CASSERLAGGSTDTQYF.